These T cell receptor beta chains were read from a single sample in a study of blood T cells in healthy people across ages. TCRdb re-analysed the 5' RACE reads in MiXCR, keeping a single row per CDR3 protein. This sample has about 720,000 distinct CDR3 sequences; 22% occur once, and the top ten carry around 22%. Sequencing was carried out using blood. The receptors originated from a man between 70 and 80 years old in good health. The CDR3 runs from the conserved cysteine through the conserved F or W. D genes are given only for firm matches. Size tells how often a clone was seen (once, few, many) or the class of an expanded clone, and some rows leave it out.

d_call,v_call,clone_size,cdr3_aa
.,TRBV20-1,.,CSAGKVGTGELFF
.,TRBV20-1,.,CSSSSSNSPLHF
.,TRBV13,.,CASSEPTTSNEQFF
TRBD1,TRBV12-3/TRBV12-4,.,CASSSTGTGGKNIANTGELFF
TRBD1,TRBV12-5,few,CASAPGQTQGEQFF
TRBD1,TRBV29-1,many,CSVERGRTNEQFF
.,TRBV3-1,few,CASSPPRVSVSGANVLTF
.,TRBV9,few,CASSVGKGANYGYTF
.,TRBV5-6,.,CASSLYGYTGELFF
.,TRBV7-8,many,CASSLDTRTLPNPSTDTQYF
.,TRBV7-2,few,CASRRGIQETQYF
TRBD1,TRBV19,.,CASSPSPTGGPGKLFF
TRBD1,TRBV6-5,.,CASSITRTGGYNEQFF
TRBD1,TRBV12-3/TRBV12-4,.,CASGGQAYSPEAFF
.,TRBV7-8,.,CASSPKGANLNSPLHF
TRBD2,TRBV12-3/TRBV12-4,few,CASNRVRGAGVADTQYF
.,TRBV3-1,few,CASSQRNGAEAFF
.,TRBV6-6,many,CASRLSRGAYNEQFF